Here is one T cell receptor (beta chain) with its context. The data were obtained in a study of control samples from healthy donors and cancer patients. J was trimmed by 1 base and V by 5 bases; bases with no gene match: 2. The CDR3 consists of 16 residues. Germline values: CDR1 SGHVS, CDR2 FNYEAQ. Using immunoSEQ multiplex PCR, the repertoire was profiled, and TCRdb retains in-frame clones only, with some absent. The data contain 90,000 or so clones, roughly 83% of them singletons. The gene calls are TRBV7-6 and TRBJ2-5, with 15 bases identical to TRBD2. The sample consisted of PBMCs. This sequence was found in a man aged 70-80 years with lung cancer. In DNA, the CDR3 is TGTGCCAGCAGCAGGGGACTAGCGGGGGGCCAAGAGACCCAGTACTTC. Amino acid sequence: CASSRGLAGGQETQYF.